This TCR beta chain derives from a study of blood T cells in healthy people across ages (dated by TCRdb to 2015 to 2017). Regarding the research as a whole: In model experiments, template switching captured roughly one uniquely barcoded TCR beta cDNA molecule for every two T cells. Age-related changes in TCR beta repertoire diversity were measured in the study by deep sequencing normalized with unique cDNA molecular identifiers. The donors were split into four age groups: young (average about 16 years), middle-aged (about 40), aged (roughly 65) and long-lived (roughly 86). Two additional independent replicas of 1 million unique cDNA reads from the same blood draw were analyzed for two donors (one aged 18 to 30 and one aged 80 or older). General findings and caveats noted by the study authors: Observed TCR beta diversity correlated strongly with the percentage of naive T cells measured by flow cytometry. Because profiling used bulk unsorted PBMCs, naive and antigen-experienced compartments could not be compared conclusively. Donor CMV infection status was unknown, potentially confounding age-related changes in expanded clonotypes. Estimates of total diversity based on one million sequenced T cells were regarded as lower bounds and as underestimates. Observed TCR beta diversity per million T cells fell roughly linearly with age, and a significant reduction was already apparent by age about 38. Compared with the aged group, the long-lived group had more naive CD4+ T cells, fewer expanded clones and increased TCR diversity, a pattern suggesting age selection.

Only a few counts were recorded for this clonotype. Its target antigen remains unknown. Qualities for individual bases were not recorded, and no much larger clone is one base off. Libraries were made using 5' RACE. Sequencing was performed on an Illumina HiSeq 2500. A second about 6 to 11 cycle PCR used a sample-barcoded 5' primer and a J-beta primer mix. A template-switch 5' adaptor carrying 12 random nucleotides introduced a unique molecular identifier onto each TCR beta cDNA molecule. At least 3 million CDR3-containing paired-end reads were obtained from each sample. All of the RNA was converted into first-strand cDNA using the Mint cDNA synthesis kit, with a TRBC-specific oligonucleotide serving as the primer. Following uracil-DNA glycosylase treatment, all cDNA underwent a first 18-cycle PCR with the universal primers M1SS and BC2_uni_R. Per the source publication's procedure: Normalization of each sample was performed by random selection of 1 million high-quality reads, each carrying a distinct molecular identifier. Instead of being binned into consensus sequences, reads with shared molecular identifiers were discarded. MiTCR, with a Q25 quality threshold and the strictest error-elimination algorithm, was used for CDR3 identification, clonotype clustering and error correction. A nonparametric unseen species model with Euler transformation was used to estimate lower-bound total TCR beta diversity. The public reads were reanalyzed by TCRdb: fastp trimming at Q25, MiXCR alignment, in-frame beta chains only. Rows with a matching CDR3 protein are joined into one entry that keeps the most common DNA and genes. These V and J calls originate from TCRdb's pipeline instead of the authors' own analysis. The sample data list hundreds of thousands of distinct CDR3 sequences, and around a quarter of these were observed just once. Of the sample, under 9.5% is held by the ten largest clones.

The 39 donors, aged about 6 to 95 years, were systemically healthy Caucasian individuals from Russia. Roughly 9 milliliters of peripheral blood were drawn from each donor into EDTA-treated Vacutainer tubes. Ficoll-Paque density-gradient centrifugation was used to isolate PBMCs, with at least 6.5 million per sample. Trizol reagent was used to extract total RNA from PBMCs, with at least 6 micrograms per sample. For every donor, flow cytometry on a PBMC aliquot measured the percentage of naive CD45RAhigh/CD27high T cells. From the germline V gene (reference sequence), CDR1 is SGHKS and CDR2 is YYEKEE. V sheds 3 bases and J sheds 4 bases, leaving 17 bases between their ends. Including cysteine and phenylalanine, the CDR3 has 16 amino acids. This entry keeps only the CDR3 DNA: 48 bases, framed from base 1. The same sample was also studied in work on T cells of mothers and their children. As the second study states: The donors were nine systemically healthy Caucasian individuals, made up of three mothers and their six children. cDNA synthesis consumed the entire amount of extracted RNA, loaded at around 1.4 ug RNA in each 15 ul reaction. In the second PCR, the M1S primer added sample barcodes and 2-4 random nucleotides. Over 8.5 million TCR beta CDR3 reads came from each mother, compared with several million reads from each child. In both related and unrelated pairs, thymic selection shapes the output of TCR recombination in a similar way, with inherited differences having only a minor effect. Related mother-child pairs always showed normalized repertoire overlap that was slightly higher than in unrelated mother-child pairs, though the difference was never significant. No persistent microchimeric T cell clones were detected, at a sensitivity of approximately 100 clones per million clonotypes. The study used deep NGS to compare TCR beta repertoires of mothers and children, seeking features distinguishing related mother-child pairs from unrelated individuals. The mean age was about 38 +/- 4 years for the mothers and approximately 11 +/- 4 years for the children. After adapters were ligated using NEBNext reagents, the libraries underwent 100+100 nt paired-end sequencing on an Illumina HiSeq 2000. To prevent cross-contamination, the mother and child libraries were prepared one month apart and sequenced in separate runs. For each donor, between about 500,000 and 2,200,000 distinct TCR beta clonotypes were identified. Naive TCR beta clonotypes were estimated from low-frequency clonotypes matched to each donor's FACS-determined naive share, without sorting.

The specimen was blood. The V gene is TRBV5-5 and the J gene is TRBJ1-3, with the identity of the D gene unclear. This sequence originates from a boy aged 5-17 years in good health. The CDR3 reads CASSSRPEGRGNTIYF. The nucleotide sequence is TGTGCCAGCAGCTCTCGACCGGAGGGCCGCGGAAACACCATATATTTT.